This T cell receptor (beta chain) was retrieved from a study of T cells in Graves' hyperthyroidism and ophthalmopathy. Study-level points and caveats: Ophthalmopathy was distinguished from stable hyperthyroidism by 13 V-J signatures.

This clonotype was seen repeatedly, ten times or more. The antigen is not known. RNA transcripts provided the source from which TCR beta CDR3 regions were amplified. The HTBI primer set drove a first-round RT-PCR of the TCR CDR3. TCRdb re-called the multiplex PCR reads with MiXCR, one entry per CDR3 protein. The data show about 720,000 distinct CDR3 sequences, about 17% seen once. The CDR3 is made up of 17 amino acids. V lost 6 bases to trimming and J lost 5 bases, with 23 bases between them. Sequencing was performed on blood. The chain has TRBV12-3 or TRBV12-4 and TRBJ1-5, with D possibly being TRBD1 (5 bases). The clonotype comes from a woman in her fifties or sixties with Graves' hyperthyroidism that later progressed to Graves' ophthalmopathy. CDR3 region: CASRRGPITGPHQPQHF. DNA of the CDR3: TGTGCCAGCAGGAGAGGACCAATAACAGGCCCCCATCAGCCCCAGCATTTT.